The TCR beta chain under discussion was sequenced for a study of blood T cell repertoires in COVID-19. Study summary: From the United States, Italy and Spain came samples of acute and convalescent COVID-19. Sources were T cells, B-cell-depleted T cells, or PBMCs; the material itself was cDNA or gDNA.

This CDR3 region has 15 residues. Germline trimming cut 5 bases from V and 7 bases from J; bases unmatched to any gene: 7. From germline, CDR1 is SGHNT and CDR2 YENEEA. Authors' processing steps: Nucleated cell counts were estimated from reference gene primer amplification. The assay was immunoSEQ multiplex PCR, and TCRdb's table has in-frame clones only and misses some. V and J calls and clone size are those listed in that table; D and trimming were worked out from the DNA. The table shows 35,000 or so clones, with 89% occurring only once. Sequencing used peripheral blood. The chain has TRBV11-3 and TRBJ2-1; 11 nucleotides match TRBD1. This receptor was taken from a human donor in a cohort sampled during active COVID-19. The CDR3 protein is CASSPGTGGWNEQFF. The CDR3 DNA is TGTGCCAGCAGCCCCGGGACAGGGGGTTGGAATGAGCAGTTCTTC. The complete variable domain, with remaining parts taken from reference TRBV11-3 and TRBJ2-1, reads EAGVVQSPRYKIIEKKQPVAFWCNPISGHNTLYWYLQNLGQGPELLIRYENEEAVDDSQLPKDRFSAERLKGVDSTLKIQPAELGDSAVYLCASSPGTGGWNEQFFGPGTRLTVL.